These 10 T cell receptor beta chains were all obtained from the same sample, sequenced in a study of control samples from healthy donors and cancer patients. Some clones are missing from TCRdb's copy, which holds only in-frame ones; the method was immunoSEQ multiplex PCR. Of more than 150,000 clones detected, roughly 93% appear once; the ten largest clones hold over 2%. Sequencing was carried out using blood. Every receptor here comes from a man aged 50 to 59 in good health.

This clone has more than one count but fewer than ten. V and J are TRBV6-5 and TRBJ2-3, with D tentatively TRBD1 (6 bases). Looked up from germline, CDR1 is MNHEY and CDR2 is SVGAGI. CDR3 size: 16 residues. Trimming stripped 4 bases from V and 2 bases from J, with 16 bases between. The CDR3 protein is CASSSVRTGPTDTQYF. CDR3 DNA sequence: TGTGCCAGCAGTTCCGTCCGTACAGGGCCCACAGATACGCAGTATTTT.

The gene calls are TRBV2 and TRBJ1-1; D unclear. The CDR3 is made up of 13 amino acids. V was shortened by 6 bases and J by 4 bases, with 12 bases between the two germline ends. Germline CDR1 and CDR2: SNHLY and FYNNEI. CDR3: CASRGTRGTEAFF. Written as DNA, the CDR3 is TGTGCCAGCAGGGGAACACGGGGCACTGAAGCTTTCTTT.

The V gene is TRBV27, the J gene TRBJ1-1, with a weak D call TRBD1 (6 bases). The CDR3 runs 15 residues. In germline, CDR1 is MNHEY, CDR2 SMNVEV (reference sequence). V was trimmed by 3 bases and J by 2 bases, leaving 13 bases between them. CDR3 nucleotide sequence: TGTGCCAGCAGTTTTTCCGGGACAACCAACACTGAAGCTTTCTTT. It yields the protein CASSFSGTTNTEAFF.

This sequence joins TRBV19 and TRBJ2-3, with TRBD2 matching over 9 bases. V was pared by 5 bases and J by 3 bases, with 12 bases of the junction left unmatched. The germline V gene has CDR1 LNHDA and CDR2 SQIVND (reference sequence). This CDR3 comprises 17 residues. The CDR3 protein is CASSYSGRLAGTDTQYF. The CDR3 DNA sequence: TGTGCCAGTAGTTATAGTGGTAGGCTAGCGGGGACAGATACGCAGTATTTT. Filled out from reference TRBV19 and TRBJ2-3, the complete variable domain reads DGGITQSPKYLFRKEGQNVTLSCEQNLNHDAMYWYRQDPGQGLRLIYYSQIVNDFQKGDIAEGYSVSREKKESFPLTVTSAQKNPTAFYLCASSYSGRLAGTDTQYFGPGTRLTVL.

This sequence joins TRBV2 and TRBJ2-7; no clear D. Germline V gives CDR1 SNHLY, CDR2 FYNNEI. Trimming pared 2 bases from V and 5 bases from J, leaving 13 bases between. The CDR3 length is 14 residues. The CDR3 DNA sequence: TGTGCCAGCAGTGAACAGCTTAAATCCGACGAGCAGTACTTC. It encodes CASSEQLKSDEQYF.

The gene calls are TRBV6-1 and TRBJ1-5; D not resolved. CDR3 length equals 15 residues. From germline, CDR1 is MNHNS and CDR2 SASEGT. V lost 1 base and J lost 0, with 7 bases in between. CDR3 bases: TGTGCCAGCAGTGAAGGACCGATTAGCAATCAGCCCCAGCATTTT. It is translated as CASSEGPISNQPQHF.

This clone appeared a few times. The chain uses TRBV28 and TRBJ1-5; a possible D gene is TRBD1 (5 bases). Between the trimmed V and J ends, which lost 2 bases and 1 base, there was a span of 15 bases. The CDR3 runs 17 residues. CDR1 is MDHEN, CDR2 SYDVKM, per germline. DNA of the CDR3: TGTGCCAGCAGTTTACCCCCCAGGGTTAGGAGCAATCAGCCCCAGCATTTT. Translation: CASSLPPRVRSNQPQHF.

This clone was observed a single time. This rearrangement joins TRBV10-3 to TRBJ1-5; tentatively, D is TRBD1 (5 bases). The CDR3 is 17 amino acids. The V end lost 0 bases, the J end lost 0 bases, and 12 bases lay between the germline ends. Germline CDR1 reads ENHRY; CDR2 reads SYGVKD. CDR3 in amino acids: CAISESFTGYSNQPQHF. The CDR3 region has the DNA TGTGCCATCAGTGAGTCGTTTACAGGATATAGCAATCAGCCCCAGCATTTT.

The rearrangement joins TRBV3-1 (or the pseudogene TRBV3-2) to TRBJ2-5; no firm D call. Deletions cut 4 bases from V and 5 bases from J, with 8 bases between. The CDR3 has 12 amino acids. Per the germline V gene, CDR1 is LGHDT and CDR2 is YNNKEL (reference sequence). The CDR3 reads CASSLRRETQYF. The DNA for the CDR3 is TGTGCCAGCAGCCTGCGAAGGGAGACCCAGTACTTC.

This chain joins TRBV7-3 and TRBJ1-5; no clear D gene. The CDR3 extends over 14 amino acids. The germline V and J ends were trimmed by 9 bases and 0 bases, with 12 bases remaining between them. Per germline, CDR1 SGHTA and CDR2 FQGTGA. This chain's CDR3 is CARTRAYSNQPQHF. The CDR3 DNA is TGTGCCAGAACGAGGGCATATAGCAATCAGCCCCAGCATTTT.